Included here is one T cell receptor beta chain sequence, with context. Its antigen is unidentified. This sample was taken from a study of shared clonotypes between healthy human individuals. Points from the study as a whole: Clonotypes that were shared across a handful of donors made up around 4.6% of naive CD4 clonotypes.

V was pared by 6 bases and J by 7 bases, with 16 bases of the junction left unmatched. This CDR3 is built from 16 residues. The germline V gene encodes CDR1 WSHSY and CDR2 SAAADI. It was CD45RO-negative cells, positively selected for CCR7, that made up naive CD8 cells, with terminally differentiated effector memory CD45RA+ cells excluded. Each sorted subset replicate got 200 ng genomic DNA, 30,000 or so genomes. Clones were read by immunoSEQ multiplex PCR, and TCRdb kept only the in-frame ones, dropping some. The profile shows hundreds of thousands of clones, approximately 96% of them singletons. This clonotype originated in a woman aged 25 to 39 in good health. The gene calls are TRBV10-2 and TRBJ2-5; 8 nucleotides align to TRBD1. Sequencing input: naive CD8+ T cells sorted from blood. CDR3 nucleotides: TGCGCCAGCAGCCCCCCGGACAGGGCTGCATTGGGGACCCAGTACTTC. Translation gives CASSPPDRAALGTQYF.